The 14 T cell receptor beta chains presented below share a single source sample, sequenced in a study of T-cell memory formation after mild COVID-19. Via MiXCR, TCRdb re-called the 5' RACE reads, giving one row per CDR3 protein. The table shows some 290,000 distinct CDR3 sequences, with around 16% occurring only once. Material: PBMCs or a T cell subset sorted from them (not recorded which). These receptor sequences come from a man between 18 and 35 years old who had mild COVID-19 (a few samples of this study predate the infection). Cell type and time point are not known.

This chain connects TRBV29-1 to TRBJ2-7; 10 positions agree with TRBD1. This CDR3 spans 13 amino acids. With V trimmed by 8 bases and J by 7 bases, 11 bases remained unmatched. CDR1 and CDR2 from the germline V gene are SQVTM and ANQGSEA. The CDR3 loop is CSTSTGGVLEQYF. DNA for the CDR3: TGCAGCACTTCGACAGGGGGCGTGTTGGAGCAGTACTTC.

This clonotype was counted only a few times. In nucleotides, the CDR3 is TGCAGTGCTAGAGAGGTCCAGGGGAGAGTCGCGGAGACCCAGTACTTC. Translation: CSAREVQGRVAETQYF. J is TRBJ2-5 and V is TRBV20-1; D perhaps matches TRBD1 (6 bases). This CDR3 comprises 16 residues. The germline V and J ends were trimmed by 0 bases and 5 bases, with 19 bases remaining between them. Germline V gene sequence: CDR1 DFQATT, CDR2 SNEGSKA (reference sequence).

This clonotype was observed a few times. The chain employs TRBV5-1 and TRBJ1-5; 7 positions agree with TRBD1. This CDR3 spans 15 amino acids. V was clipped by 4 bases and J by 3 bases; unmatched bases: 7. From germline, CDR1 is SGHRS and CDR2 YFSETQ. The CDR3 bases are TGCGCCAGCAGCCTCCAGGGGGGGGACAATCAGCCCCAGCATTTT. It encodes CASSLQGGDNQPQHF.

The chain recombines TRBV9 with TRBJ2-3; tentatively, D is TRBD1 (6 bases). CDR3 length: 13 amino acids. V was pared by 2 bases and J by 2 bases, with 6 bases between. The germline gives CDR1 SGDLS, CDR2 YYNGEE. CDR3 nucleotides: TGTGCCAGCAGCGTGGGGGCCACAGATACGCAGTATTTT. Protein: CASSVGATDTQYF.

There are a few counts of this clonotype. The chain recombines TRBV4-3 with TRBJ2-3; D remains ambiguous. The CDR3 totals 15 residues. Trimming removed 1 base from V and 3 bases from J, with 11 bases in between. The V gene's germline CDR1 is LGHNA and CDR2 YSLEER. CDR3 nucleotide sequence: TGCGCCAGCAGCCAAGGGCCGGCTTCGACAGATACGCAGTATTTT. This translates into CASSQGPASTDTQYF.

This clonotype was seen only a few times. This sequence joins TRBV20-1 and TRBJ1-2; TRBD1 might be the D (5 bases). Looked up from germline, CDR1 is DFQATT and CDR2 is SNEGSKA (reference sequence). Trimming took off 1 base at V and 2 bases at J, with 17 bases between the two ends. The CDR3 length is 16 residues. CDR3 coding DNA: TGCAGTGCTAGAGGTTTGGGCAGGGCCCAGAACTATGGCTACACCTTC. This codes for CSARGLGRAQNYGYTF.

The rearrangement joins TRBV7-9 to TRBJ2-2; D not certain. The V end was cut by 8 bases, the J end by 5 bases, with 9 bases between. This CDR3 has 12 amino acids. Germline CDR1 and CDR2: SEHNR and FQNEAQ (reference sequence). The CDR3 nucleotides are TGTGCCAGCCTCTGGTCGACCGGGGAGCTGTTTTTT. This encodes CASLWSTGELFF.

This clonotype appeared a few times. The chain employs TRBV5-1 and TRBJ2-5; a possible D gene is TRBD1 (6 bases). V was trimmed by 4 bases and J by 5 bases, leaving 15 bases between them. The length of the CDR3 is 14 residues. The germline gives CDR1 SGHRS, CDR2 YFSETQ. CDR3 sequence reads: CASSVSRRGETQYF. CDR3 in DNA: TGCGCCAGCAGCGTATCCCGAAGGGGGGAGACCCAGTACTTC.

The rearrangement joins TRBV20-1 to TRBJ1-6; a possible D gene is TRBD1 (5 bases). V was shortened by 0 bases and J by 10 bases, with 19 bases between the two germline ends. Germline V gene lookup returns CDR1 DFQATT and CDR2 SNEGSKA (reference sequence). The CDR3 contains 16 residues. CDR3 DNA: TGCAGTGCTAGAGATTCGATGCGTAGGGGAGACTCACCCCTCCACTTT. Its translation is CSARDSMRRGDSPLHF.

The chain has TRBV5-5 and TRBJ1-2; D is undetermined. The CDR3 totals 15 residues. Germline V gene sequence: CDR1 SGHKS, CDR2 YYEKEE (reference sequence). Trimming removed 0 bases at V and 2 bases at J, with 11 bases between. As DNA, the CDR3 is TGTGCCAGCAGCTTGGATAGGACGGTGAACTATGGCTACACCTTC. Residues: CASSLDRTVNYGYTF.

A few counts support this clonotype. The V and J genes are TRBV20-1 and TRBJ2-5, with TRBD1 matching 7 bases. This CDR3 region has 13 residues. V lost 0 bases to trimming and J lost 4 bases; unmatched junction nucleotides: 2. Per the germline V gene, CDR1 is DFQATT and CDR2 is SNEGSKA (reference sequence). The CDR3 DNA is TGCAGTGCTAGAGATCCAGGGGGAGAGACCCAGTACTTC. Translation: CSARDPGGETQYF.

This clonotype was counted between two and nine times. The J gene is TRBJ2-2, the V gene TRBV4-2; no clear D. Germline-derived CDR1 and CDR2 are LGHNA and YNFKEQ. The CDR3 runs 14 residues. Trimming took off 2 bases at V and 3 bases at J, with 7 bases between the two ends. The CDR3 coding sequence is TGTGCCAGCAGCCAACAGGAGTACACCGGGGAGCTGTTTTTT. Translated: CASSQQEYTGELFF.

This clonotype was seen more than once but under ten times. This chain connects TRBV4-1 to TRBJ1-4; 8 bases map to TRBD1. CDR1 and CDR2 from the germline V gene are MGHRA and YSYEKL. CDR3 length equals 15 residues. V lost 1 base to trimming and J lost 5 bases; unmatched junction nucleotides: 3. The CDR3 protein is CASSQGDRTNEKLFF. Here the CDR3 DNA reads TGCGCCAGCAGCCAAGGGGACAGGACGAATGAAAAACTGTTTTTT.

The sample holds a few counts of this clonotype. This chain uses TRBV29-1 with TRBJ1-4; D perhaps matches TRBD1 (6 bases). The CDR3 has 13 residues. Trimming cost V 7 bases and J 5 bases, with 14 bases left between them. Germline V lookup: CDR1 SQVTM, CDR2 ANQGSEA. CDR3 in DNA: TGCAGCGGGGGAACAGGGTGGAATGAAAAACTGTTTTTT. It encodes CSGGTGWNEKLFF.